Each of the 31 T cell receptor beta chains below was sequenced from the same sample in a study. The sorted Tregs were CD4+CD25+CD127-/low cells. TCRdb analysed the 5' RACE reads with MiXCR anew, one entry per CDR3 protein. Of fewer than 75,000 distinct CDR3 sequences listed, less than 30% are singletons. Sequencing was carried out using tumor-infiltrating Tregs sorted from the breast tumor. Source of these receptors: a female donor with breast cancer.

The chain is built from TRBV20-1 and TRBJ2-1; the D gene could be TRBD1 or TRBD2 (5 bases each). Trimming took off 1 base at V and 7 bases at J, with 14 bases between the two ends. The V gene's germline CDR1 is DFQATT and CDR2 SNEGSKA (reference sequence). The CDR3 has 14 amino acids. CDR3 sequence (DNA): TGCAGTGCTAGAGTAGGGACGGCTGGAAATGAGCAGTTCTTC. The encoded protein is CSARVGTAGNEQFF.

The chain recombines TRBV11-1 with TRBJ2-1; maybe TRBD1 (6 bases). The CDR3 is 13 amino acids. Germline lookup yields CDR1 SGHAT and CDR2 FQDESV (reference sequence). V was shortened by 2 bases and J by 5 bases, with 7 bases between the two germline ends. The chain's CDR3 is CASSLRQDNEQFF. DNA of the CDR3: TGTGCCAGCAGCTTAAGACAGGACAATGAGCAGTTCTTC. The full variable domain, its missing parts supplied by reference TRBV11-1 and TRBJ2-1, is EAEVAQSPRYKITEKSQAVAFWCDPISGHATLYWYRQILGQGPELLVQFQDESVVDDSQLPKDRFSAERLKGVDSTLKIQPAELGDSAMYLCASSLRQDNEQFFGPGTRLTVL.

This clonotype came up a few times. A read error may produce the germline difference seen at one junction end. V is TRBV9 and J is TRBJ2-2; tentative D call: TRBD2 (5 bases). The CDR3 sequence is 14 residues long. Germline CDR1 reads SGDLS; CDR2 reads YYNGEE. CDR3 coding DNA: TGTGCCAGCAGTGCCCTGAGTGTGGACGGGGAGCTGGTTTTT. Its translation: CASSALSVDGELVF.

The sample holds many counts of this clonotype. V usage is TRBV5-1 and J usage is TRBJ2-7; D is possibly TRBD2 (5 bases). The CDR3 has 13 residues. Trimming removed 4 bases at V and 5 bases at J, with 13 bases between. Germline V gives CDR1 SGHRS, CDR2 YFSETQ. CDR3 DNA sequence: TGCGCCAGCAGCGTGGCGCGACTAAACGAGCAGTACTTC. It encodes CASSVARLNEQYF. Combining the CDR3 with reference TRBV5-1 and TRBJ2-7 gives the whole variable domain KAGVTQTPRYLIKTRGQQVTLSCSPISGHRSVSWYQQTPGQGLQFLFEYFSETQRNKGNFPGRFSGRQFSNSRSEMNVSTLELGDSALYLCASSVARLNEQYFGPGTRLTVT.

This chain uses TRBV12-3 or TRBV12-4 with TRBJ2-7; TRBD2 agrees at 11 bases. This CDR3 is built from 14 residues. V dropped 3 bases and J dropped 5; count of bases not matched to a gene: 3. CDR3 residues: CASSFTSGSHEQYF. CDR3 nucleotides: TGTGCCAGCAGTTTTACTAGCGGGAGCCACGAGCAGTACTTC.

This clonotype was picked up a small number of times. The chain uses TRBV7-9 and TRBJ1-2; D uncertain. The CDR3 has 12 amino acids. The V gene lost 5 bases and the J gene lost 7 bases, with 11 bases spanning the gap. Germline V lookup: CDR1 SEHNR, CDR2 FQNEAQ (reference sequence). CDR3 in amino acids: CASSPPLGGYTF. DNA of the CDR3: TGTGCCAGCAGCCCCCCGCTCGGTGGCTACACCTTC.

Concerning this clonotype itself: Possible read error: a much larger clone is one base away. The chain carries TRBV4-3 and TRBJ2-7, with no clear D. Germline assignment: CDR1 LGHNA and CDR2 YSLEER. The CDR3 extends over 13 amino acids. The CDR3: CARSQESGRGQYF. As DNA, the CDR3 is TGCGCCCGCAGCCAAGAATCCGGCCGTGGGCAGTACTTC.

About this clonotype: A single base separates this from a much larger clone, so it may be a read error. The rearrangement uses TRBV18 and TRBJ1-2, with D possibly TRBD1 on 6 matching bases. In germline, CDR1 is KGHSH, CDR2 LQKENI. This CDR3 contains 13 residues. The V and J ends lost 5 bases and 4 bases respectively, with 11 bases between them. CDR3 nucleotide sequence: TGTGCCAGCTCAGACAGGACTAGCTATGGCTACACCTTC. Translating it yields CASSDRTSYGYTF.

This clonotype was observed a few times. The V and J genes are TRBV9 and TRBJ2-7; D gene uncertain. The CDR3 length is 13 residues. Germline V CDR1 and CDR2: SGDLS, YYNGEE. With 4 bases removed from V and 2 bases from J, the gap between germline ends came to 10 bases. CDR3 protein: CASSRAETYEQYF. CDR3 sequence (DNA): TGTGCCAGCAGCCGTGCTGAAACCTACGAGCAGTACTTC.

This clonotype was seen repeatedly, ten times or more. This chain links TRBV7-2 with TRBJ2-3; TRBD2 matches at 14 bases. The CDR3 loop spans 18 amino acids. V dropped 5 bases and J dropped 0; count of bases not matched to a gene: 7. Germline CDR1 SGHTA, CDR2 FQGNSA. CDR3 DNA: TGTGCCAGCAGCGATCCTCGACTAGCGGGGGGGAGCACAGATACGCAGTATTTT. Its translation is CASSDPRLAGGSTDTQYF.

The CDR3: CASSESTAKYF. CDR3 coding DNA: TGCGCCAGCAGTGAGTCCACGGCCAAGTACTTC. V and J are TRBV10-2 and TRBJ2-5; no clear D. V lost 0 bases and J 12 bases, leaving 8 bases between the germline ends. Germline V gene sequence: CDR1 WSHSY, CDR2 SAAADI. There are 11 residues in the CDR3.

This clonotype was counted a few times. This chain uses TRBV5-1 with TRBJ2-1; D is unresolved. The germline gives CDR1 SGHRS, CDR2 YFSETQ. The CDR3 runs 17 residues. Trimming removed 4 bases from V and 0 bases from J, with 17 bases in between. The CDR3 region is CASSLVFRLSSYNEQFF. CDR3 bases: TGCGCCAGCAGCCTGGTCTTTCGGTTGAGCTCCTACAATGAGCAGTTCTTC.

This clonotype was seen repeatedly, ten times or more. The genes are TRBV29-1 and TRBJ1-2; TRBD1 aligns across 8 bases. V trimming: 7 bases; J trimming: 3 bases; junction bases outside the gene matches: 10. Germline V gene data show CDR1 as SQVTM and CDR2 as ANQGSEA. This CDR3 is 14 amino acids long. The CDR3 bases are TGCAGCGCCGGATCCGACAGGGGCGACTATGGCTACACCTTC. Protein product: CSAGSDRGDYGYTF. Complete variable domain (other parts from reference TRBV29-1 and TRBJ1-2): SAVISQKPSRDICQRGTSLTIQCQVDSQVTMMFWYRQQPGQSLTLIATANQGSEATYESGFVIDKFPISRPNLTFSTLTVSNMSPEDSSIYLCSAGSDRGDYGYTFGSGTRLTVV.

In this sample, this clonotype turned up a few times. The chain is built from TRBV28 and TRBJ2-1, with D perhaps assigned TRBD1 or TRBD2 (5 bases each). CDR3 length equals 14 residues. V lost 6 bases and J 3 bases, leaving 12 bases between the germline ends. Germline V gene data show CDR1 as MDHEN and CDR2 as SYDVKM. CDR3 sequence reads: CASRRGTYYNEQFF. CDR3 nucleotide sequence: TGTGCCAGCAGGAGAGGGACCTACTACAATGAGCAGTTCTTC.

The chain's CDR3 is CASSLQGAYNEQFF. The CDR3 DNA reads TGTGCCAGCAGCCTACAGGGGGCCTACAATGAGCAGTTCTTC. V and J are TRBV7-2 and TRBJ2-1, with TRBD1 matching 8 bases. CDR1 and CDR2 (germline): SGHTA, FQGNSA. V lost 5 bases and J lost 2; bases outside the gene matches: 2. The CDR3 spans 14 residues.

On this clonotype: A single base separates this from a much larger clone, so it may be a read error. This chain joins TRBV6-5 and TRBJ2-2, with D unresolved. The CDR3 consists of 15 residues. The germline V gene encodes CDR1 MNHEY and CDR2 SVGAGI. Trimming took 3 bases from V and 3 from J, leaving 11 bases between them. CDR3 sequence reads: CASSYRGKHTGELFF. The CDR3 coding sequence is TGTGCCAGCAGTTATAGAGGCAAACACACCGGGGAGCTGTTTTTT.

CDR3 DNA sequence: TGTGCCAGCAGTTACGGAGGAAACTACAATGAGCAGTTCTTC. Protein: CASSYGGNYNEQFF. The chain combines TRBV6-5 with TRBJ2-1; D may be TRBD2 (5 bases). This CDR3 spans 14 amino acids. Germline V CDR1 and CDR2: MNHEY, SVGAGI. Between the trimmed V and J ends, which lost 2 bases and 3 bases, there was a span of 8 bases.

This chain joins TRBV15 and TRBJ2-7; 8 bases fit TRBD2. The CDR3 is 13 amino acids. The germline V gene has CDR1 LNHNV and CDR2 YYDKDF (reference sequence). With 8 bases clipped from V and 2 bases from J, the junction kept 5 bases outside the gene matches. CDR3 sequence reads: CATAAGGTYEQYF. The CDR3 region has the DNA TGTGCCACCGCGGCGGGAGGTACCTACGAGCAGTACTTC. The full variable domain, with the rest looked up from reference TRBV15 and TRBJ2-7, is DAMVIQNPRYQVTQFGKPVTLSCSQTLNHNVMYWYQQKSSQAPKLLFHYYDKDFNNEADTPDNFQSRRPNTSFCFLDIRSPGLGDTAMYLCATAAGGTYEQYFGPGTRLTVT.

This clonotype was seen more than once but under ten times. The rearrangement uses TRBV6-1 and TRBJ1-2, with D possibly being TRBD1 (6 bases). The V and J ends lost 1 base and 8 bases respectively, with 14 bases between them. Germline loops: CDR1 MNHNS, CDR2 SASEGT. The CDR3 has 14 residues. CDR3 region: CASSEGGGAGGYTF. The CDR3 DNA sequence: TGTGCCAGCAGTGAAGGGGGGGGCGCTGGGGGCTACACCTTC.

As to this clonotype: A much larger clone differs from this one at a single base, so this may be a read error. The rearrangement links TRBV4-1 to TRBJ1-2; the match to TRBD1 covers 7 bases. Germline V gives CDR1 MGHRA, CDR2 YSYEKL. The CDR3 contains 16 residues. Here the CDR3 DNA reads TGCGCCAGCGGCCAAGGGGGCCTCCGGGAAGGCTATGGCTACACCTTC. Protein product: CASGQGGLREGYGYTF.

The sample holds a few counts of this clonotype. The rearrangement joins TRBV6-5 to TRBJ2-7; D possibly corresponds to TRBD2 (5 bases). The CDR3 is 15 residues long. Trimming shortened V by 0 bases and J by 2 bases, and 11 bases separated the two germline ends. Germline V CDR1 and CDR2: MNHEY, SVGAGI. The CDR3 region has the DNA TGTGCCAGCAGTTACTCGTACGGGGAAACCTACGAGCAGTACTTC. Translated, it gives CASSYSYGETYEQYF.

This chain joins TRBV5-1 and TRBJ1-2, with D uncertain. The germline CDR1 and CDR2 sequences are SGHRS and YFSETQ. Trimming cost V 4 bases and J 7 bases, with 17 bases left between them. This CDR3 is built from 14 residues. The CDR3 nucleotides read TGCGCCAGCAGCAGGGAGGTCAGGTCGGTTGGCTACACCTTC. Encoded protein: CASSREVRSVGYTF.

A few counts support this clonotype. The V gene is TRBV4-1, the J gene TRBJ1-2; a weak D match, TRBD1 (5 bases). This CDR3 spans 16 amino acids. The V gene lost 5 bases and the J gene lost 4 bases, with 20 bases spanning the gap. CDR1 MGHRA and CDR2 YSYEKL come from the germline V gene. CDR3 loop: CASSSPGGGMRYGYTF. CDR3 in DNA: TGCGCCAGCAGCTCACCCGGGGGGGGGATGCGCTATGGCTACACCTTC.

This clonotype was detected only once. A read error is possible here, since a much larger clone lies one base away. The CDR3, as DNA: TGTGCCAGCGGCAGGGTCCTCTATGGCTACACCTTC. Translating it yields CASGRVLYGYTF. This sequence joins TRBV6-1 and TRBJ1-2; maybe TRBD1 (5 bases). The CDR3 contains 12 residues. Trimming removed 8 bases at V and 4 bases at J, with 11 bases between. Germline loops: CDR1 MNHNS, CDR2 SASEGT.

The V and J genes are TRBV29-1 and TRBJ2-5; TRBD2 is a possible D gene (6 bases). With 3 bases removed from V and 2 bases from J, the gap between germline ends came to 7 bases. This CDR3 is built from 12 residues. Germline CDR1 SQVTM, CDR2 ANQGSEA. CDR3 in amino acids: CSVEGRQETQYF. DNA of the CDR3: TGCAGCGTTGAGGGGAGGCAAGAGACCCAGTACTTC.

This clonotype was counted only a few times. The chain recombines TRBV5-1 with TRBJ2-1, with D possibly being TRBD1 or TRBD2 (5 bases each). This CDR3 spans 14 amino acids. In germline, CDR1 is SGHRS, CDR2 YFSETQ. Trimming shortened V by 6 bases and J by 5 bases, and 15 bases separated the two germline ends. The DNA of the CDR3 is TGCGCCAGCATCCGGGACCCTTGGGACAATGAGCAGTTCTTC. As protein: CASIRDPWDNEQFF.

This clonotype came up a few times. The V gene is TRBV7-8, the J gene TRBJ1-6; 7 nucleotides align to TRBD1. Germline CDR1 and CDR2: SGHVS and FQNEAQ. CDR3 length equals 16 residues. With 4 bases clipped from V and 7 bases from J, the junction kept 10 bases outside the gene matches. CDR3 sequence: CASSSNRQGGNSPLHF. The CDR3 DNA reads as TGTGCCAGCAGCTCAAATAGACAGGGCGGGAATTCACCCCTCCACTTT.

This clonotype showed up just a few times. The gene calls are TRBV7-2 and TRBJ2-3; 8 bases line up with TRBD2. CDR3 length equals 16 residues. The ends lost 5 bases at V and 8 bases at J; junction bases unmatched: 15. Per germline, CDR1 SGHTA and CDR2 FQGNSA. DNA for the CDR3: TGTGCCAGCAGCCCCGCCGGGACTAGAAGCACCAGTACGCAGTATTTT. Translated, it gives CASSPAGTRSTSTQYF.

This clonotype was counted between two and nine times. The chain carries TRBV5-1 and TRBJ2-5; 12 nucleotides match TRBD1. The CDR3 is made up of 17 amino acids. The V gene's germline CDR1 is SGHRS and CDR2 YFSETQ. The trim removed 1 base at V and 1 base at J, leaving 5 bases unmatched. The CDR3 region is CASSLSRDRGPQETQYF. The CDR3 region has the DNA TGCGCCAGCAGCTTGAGCCGGGACAGGGGGCCCCAAGAGACCCAGTACTTC.

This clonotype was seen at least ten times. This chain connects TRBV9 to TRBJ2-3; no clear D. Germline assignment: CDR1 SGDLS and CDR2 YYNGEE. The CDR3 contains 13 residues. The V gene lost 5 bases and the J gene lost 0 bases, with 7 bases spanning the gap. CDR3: CASSVLSTDTQYF. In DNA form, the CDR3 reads TGTGCCAGCAGTGTCTTAAGCACAGATACGCAGTATTTT.

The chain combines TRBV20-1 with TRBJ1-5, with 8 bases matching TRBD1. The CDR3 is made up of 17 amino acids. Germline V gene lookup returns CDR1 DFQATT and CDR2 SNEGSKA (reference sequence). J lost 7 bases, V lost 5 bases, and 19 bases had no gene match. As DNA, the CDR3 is TGCAGTGCTGTCTCCGACGGGCAGGGGGCGGCCCGACAGCCCCAGCATTTT. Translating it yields CSAVSDGQGAARQPQHF.